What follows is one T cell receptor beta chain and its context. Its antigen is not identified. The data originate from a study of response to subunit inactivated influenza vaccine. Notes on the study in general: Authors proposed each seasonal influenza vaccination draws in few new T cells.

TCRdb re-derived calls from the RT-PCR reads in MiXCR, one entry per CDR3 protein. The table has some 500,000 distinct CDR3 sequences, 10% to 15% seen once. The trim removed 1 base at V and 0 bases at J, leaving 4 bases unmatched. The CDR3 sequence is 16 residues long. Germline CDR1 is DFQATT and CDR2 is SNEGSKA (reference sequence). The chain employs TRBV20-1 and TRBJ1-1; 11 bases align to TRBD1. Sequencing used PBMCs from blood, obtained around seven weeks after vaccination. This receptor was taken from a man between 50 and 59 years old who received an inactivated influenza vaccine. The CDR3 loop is CSARGTGGSMNTEAFF. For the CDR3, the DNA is TGCAGTGCTAGAGGGACAGGGGGCTCCATGAACACTGAAGCTTTCTTT.